The entry below describes one TCR beta chain. This specimen comes from a study of blood T cell repertoires in COVID-19. At the level of the study: Samples representing acute and convalescent COVID-19 were sourced from the United States, Italy and Spain.

Germline V gene data show CDR1 as SGHAT and CDR2 as FQNNGV. The junction had 5 bases not matched to a gene; V was cut back by 1 base and J by 3 bases. This CDR3 is built from 15 residues. Participants' reported clinical history set cohort assignment. During the 2 weeks before they entered the study, exposed participants had met someone with a PCR-confirmed or clinician-diagnosed COVID-19 case. Original data processing: The assay estimated nucleated cells by amplifying reference gene primers. Sequencing used immunoSEQ multiplex PCR; TCRdb keeps in-frame clones, though not all of them. V, J and clone size reflect that table, while D and trimming were determined from the DNA. Found here are 350,000 to 500,000 clones, around nine tenths of them singletons; the top ten hold approximately 1.5%.

The V gene is TRBV11-2, the J gene TRBJ1-2; 7 nucleotides align to TRBD1. This receptor was identified in a woman in her late teens or twenties who had been exposed to COVID-19. Source material: PBMCs or T cells enriched from blood (not recorded which). The DNA of the CDR3 is TGTGCCAGCAGCTTAGGGGCAGGGGGTTACTATGGCTACACCTTC. This sequence encodes CASSLGAGGYYGYTF. The full variable domain, its missing parts supplied by reference TRBV11-2 and TRBJ1-2, is EAGVAQSPRYKIIEKRQSVAFWCNPISGHATLYWYQQILGQGPKLLIQFQNNGVVDDSQLPKDRFSAERLKGVDSTLKIQPAKLEDSAVYLCASSLGAGGYYGYTFGSGTRLTVV.